Listed here is a single T cell receptor (beta chain). This specimen belongs to a study of blood T cell repertoires in COVID-19. As handled by the study authors: From reference gene primer amplification, estimates of nucleated cell counts were derived. Repertoires were generated with immunoSEQ multiplex PCR, while TCRdb's copy carries only in-frame clones and drops some. D and trimming were read from the DNA, whereas the V and J calls and clone size are those reported in that table. The repertoire holds more than 150,000 clones, with roughly 86% as singletons. Specimen: peripheral blood. The receptor was derived from a man between 50 and 59 years old with active or convalescent COVID-19.

The CDR3 region is CASRNTNYGYTF. The CDR3 DNA follows: TGTGCCAGCAGAAACACGAACTATGGCTACACCTTC. The V and J genes are TRBV12-3 or TRBV12-4 and TRBJ1-2; no clear D. The CDR3 is 12 residues long. Trimming stripped 6 bases from V and 2 bases from J, with 7 bases between.